This T cell receptor beta chain was captured in a study of blood T cell repertoires in COVID-19. Germline V lookup: CDR1 SGHTA, CDR2 FQGNSA. The germline V and J ends were trimmed by 1 base and 7 bases, with 14 bases remaining between them. The CDR3 sequence is 15 residues long. In the study's own analysis: Amplification of reference gene primers provided the estimated nucleated cell counts. This table comes from immunoSEQ multiplex PCR, and its TCRdb copy is limited to in-frame clones, with some not included. The DNA was the basis for D and trimming; V, J and clone size are from that table. The sample contains 200,000 to 300,000 clones, 75% to 90% of which appear only once.

V and J are TRBV7-2 and TRBJ1-5; no reliable D call. The TCR was taken from a woman aged 30 to 39 who had recovered from COVID-19. What was sequenced was PBMCs or T cells enriched from blood (not recorded which). The CDR3 region has the DNA TGTGCCAGCAGCTTAGGCGGGCCAGGAAACCAGCCCCAGCATTTT. It is translated as CASSLGGPGNQPQHF.